This TCR beta chain is drawn from a study of CD8 T cells in ankylosing spondylitis. A word on this clonotype: Its antigen remains unknown.

CDR1 is SGHRS and CDR2 is YFSETQ in the germline V gene. The length of the CDR3 is 13 residues. The V end was cut by 4 bases, the J end by 3 bases, with 10 bases between. Quantitative 5'-RACE with molecular barcodes was used to make the TCR beta libraries. From the 5' RACE reads, TCRdb called clonotypes with MiXCR, one entry per CDR3 protein. The profile covers roughly 440,000 distinct CDR3 sequences, with 15% to 20% appearing a single time and approximately 0.93% taken by the ten largest. Study-wide findings and caveats: Ankylosing spondylitis blood appeared to carry a characteristic TCR beta motif of several highly homologous variants. Those disease-linked clones were CD8+; they were also relatively rare in peripheral blood. Matched ankylosing spondylitis synovial fluid reportedly showed significant enrichment of disease-linked clones. Certain motif variants had earlier been reported in reactive arthritis synovial fluid and blood.

The source material was blood, either unsorted or a sorted T cell fraction (not recorded which). The rearrangement uses TRBV5-1 and TRBJ1-2; D remains ambiguous. The TCR sequence derives from a male donor with ankylosing spondylitis. DNA of the CDR3: TGCGCCAGCAGCCAAGGTGGAGACTATGGCTACACCTTC. This sequence encodes CASSQGGDYGYTF.